Below are 22 T cell receptor beta chains sequenced from a single sample in a study of blood T cell repertoires in COVID-19. The method was immunoSEQ multiplex PCR; TCRdb's version includes in-frame clones alone and lacks a portion of them. Of tens of thousands of clones listed, approximately 92% are singletons. Sequencing was done on a sample of peripheral blood. These receptors were obtained from a man aged 50-60 years with acute or convalescent COVID-19.

The chain couples TRBV7-9 to TRBJ2-3, with a possible D match to TRBD2 (6 bases). The CDR3 runs to 14 residues. CDR1 is SEHNR and CDR2 is FQNEAQ in the germline V gene (reference sequence). V was trimmed by 1 base and J by 6 bases, leaving 11 bases between them. In DNA, the CDR3 is TGTGCCAGCAGCTTAGGCCCTAGCGTGGATACGCAGTATTTT. Translated: CASSLGPSVDTQYF.

As to this clone: Other nucleotide sequences in the sample specify the same CDR3. The rearrangement joins TRBV7-2 to TRBJ2-3; D call uncertain. The V gene's germline CDR1 is SGHTA and CDR2 FQGNSA. Between the trimmed V and J ends, which lost 1 base and 2 bases, there was a span of 10 bases. The CDR3 contains 15 residues. CDR3: CASSLVAGNTDTQYF. The CDR3 coding sequence is TGTGCCAGCAGCTTAGTTGCAGGCAACACAGATACGCAGTATTTT.

The chain couples TRBV28 to TRBJ1-2, with 9 bases lining up with TRBD1. Germline V gene sequence: CDR1 MDHEN, CDR2 SYDVKM. CDR3 length: 13 residues. V was pared by 3 bases and J by 7 bases, with 3 bases of the junction left unmatched. CDR3 nucleotide sequence: TGTGCCAGCAGTTTGGGGACAGGGACTGGCTACACCTTC. Translation: CASSLGTGTGYTF.

V usage is TRBV20-1 and J usage is TRBJ2-5; possibly TRBD1 for D (7 bases). The V end was cut by 7 bases, the J end by 5 bases, with 11 bases between. CDR3 size: 11 residues. The germline V gene encodes CDR1 DFQATT and CDR2 SNEGSKA (reference sequence). The CDR3 region has the DNA TGCAGTGGACTAGGGGGCGAGACCCAGTACTTC. Protein sequence: CSGLGGETQYF.

This chain links TRBV19 with TRBJ1-5; unclear D gene. With 3 bases removed from V and 2 bases from J, the gap between germline ends came to 14 bases. The CDR3 loop spans 16 amino acids. CDR1 and CDR2 (germline): LNHDA, SQIVND (reference sequence). CDR3 residues: CASSIRGRQGNQPQHF. As DNA, the CDR3 is TGTGCCAGTAGTATCAGAGGCCGCCAAGGCAATCAGCCCCAGCATTTT.

CDR3 in amino acids: CASSSRGMAARNTGELFF. CDR3 nucleotide sequence: TGTGCCAGCAGCTCCCGGGGGATGGCGGCGCGGAACACCGGGGAGCTGTTTTTT. J is TRBJ2-2 and V is TRBV7-2; maybe TRBD2 (6 bases). Trimming removed 4 bases from V and 1 base from J, with 19 bases in between. Germline CDR1 is SGHTA and CDR2 is FQGNSA. The CDR3 spans 18 residues.

The chain joins TRBV25-1 to TRBJ2-2, with TRBD2 matching 13 bases. Germline CDR1 is MGHDK and CDR2 is SYGVNS. The CDR3 covers 17 residues. J gave up 3 bases and V 7 bases, and 8 bases lay outside the gene matches. The CDR3 spells CASTGLAGDVDTGELFF. CDR3 nucleotide sequence: TGTGCCAGCACAGGACTAGCGGGAGATGTTGACACCGGGGAGCTGTTTTTT.

CDR3 region: CASSYGVEAFF. The CDR3 nucleotides read TGCGCCAGCAGCTACGGGGTTGAAGCTTTCTTT. The rearrangement joins TRBV5-1 to TRBJ1-1, with unresolved D. Germline V lookup: CDR1 SGHRS, CDR2 YFSETQ. The CDR3 has 11 residues. V lost 3 bases and J 7 bases, leaving 7 bases between the germline ends.

The V call is TRBV4-3, the J call TRBJ2-7, with 8 bases fitting TRBD2. This CDR3 is built from 17 residues. Germline trimming cut 1 base from V and 3 bases from J; bases unmatched to any gene: 11. CDR1 and CDR2 (germline): LGHNA, YSLEER. CDR3 DNA: TGCGCCAGCAGCCAAGGGATTCCGGGACTAGTAGACTACGAGCAGTACTTC. This sequence encodes CASSQGIPGLVDYEQYF.

The chain couples TRBV7-2 to TRBJ2-3, with D perhaps matching TRBD2 (5 bases). V lost 5 bases, J lost 4 bases, and 25 bases lay in between. This CDR3 has 18 residues. CDR1 is SGHTA, CDR2 FQGNSA, per germline. The CDR3 coding sequence is TGTGCCAGCAGCCCGGCCCCCGTCGGGGTTGGTCGTGCAGATACGCAGTATTTT. This encodes CASSPAPVGVGRADTQYF. The variable domain in full, completed from reference TRBV7-2 and TRBJ2-3, reads GAGVSQSPSNKVTEKGKDVELRCDPISGHTALYWYRQSLGQGLEFLIYFQGNSAPDKSGLPSDRFSAERTGGSVSTLTIQRTQQEDSAVYLCASSPAPVGVGRADTQYFGPGTRLTVL.

This clone appeared once. The chain carries TRBV5-6 and TRBJ1-6; possibly TRBD1 for D (6 bases). V lost 4 bases, J lost 8 bases, and 16 bases lay in between. The CDR3 length is 15 residues. From germline, CDR1 is SGHDT and CDR2 YYEEEE. The CDR3 nucleotides read TGTGCCAGCAGCAGCTGGCAGGGGATGGATTCACCCCTCCACTTT. Translated, it gives CASSSWQGMDSPLHF.

This chain links TRBV6-5 with TRBJ1-5; 8 positions agree with TRBD1. Trimming removed 7 bases from V and 2 bases from J; junction bases left unmatched: 7. The CDR3 is 15 residues long. Germline CDR1 reads MNHEY; CDR2 reads SVGAGI. CDR3: CASTEDRVGNQPQHF. The CDR3 nucleotides are TGTGCCAGCACAGAGGACAGGGTTGGCAATCAGCCCCAGCATTTT.

The chain uses TRBV12-1 and TRBJ2-2; TRBD2, the table's D call, was not compared with the DNA. TRBV12-1 is given as a pseudogene. CDR3 length equals 17 residues. CDR3 nucleotide sequence: TGTGCCAGCAGCTCGGGGACTAGCGCGGCGAACACCGGGGAGCTGTTTTTT. It specifies CASSSGTSAANTGELFF.

This rearrangement joins TRBV6-2 or TRBV6-3 to TRBJ2-3; no clear D. The CDR3 has 17 amino acids. V shed 4 bases and J shed 2 bases, with 19 bases lying between them. In germline, CDR1 is MNHEY, CDR2 SVGEGT. The CDR3 coding sequence is TGTGCCAGCAGTTTGGGCGTCCTCCAGAAATTCACAGATACGCAGTATTTT. It codes for CASSLGVLQKFTDTQYF.

CDR3 sequence (DNA): TGTGCCACAGGGACAGGGGGCAGGAACATTCAGTACTTC. Its translation: CATGTGGRNIQYF. The chain uses TRBV28 and TRBJ2-4; 12 positions match TRBD1. CDR3 length: 13 amino acids. In germline, CDR1 is MDHEN, CDR2 SYDVKM. V shed 10 bases, J shed 7 bases, and the junction held 5 bases outside the gene matches.

This clone showed up just a few times. The chain links TRBV10-1 to TRBJ2-7, with TRBD1 identical over 10 bases. The CDR3 loop spans 15 amino acids. Germline lookup yields CDR1 WNHNN and CDR2 SYGVQD (reference sequence). V lost 4 bases, J lost 1 base, and 4 bases stayed unmatched. Here the CDR3 reads CASSGQGAESYEQYV. Written as DNA, the CDR3 is TGCGCCAGCAGTGGACAGGGGGCAGAGTCCTACGAGCAGTACGTC.

Worth noting for this clone: The junction and the germline gene differ at one end; a read error may be behind it. V is TRBV28 and J is TRBJ1-2; TRBD1 matches at 8 bases. The CDR3 runs to 12 residues. The germline gives CDR1 MDHEN, CDR2 SYDVKM. CDR3 DNA: TGTGCCAGCAGGGACGGACAGGGAAGATTTGTCTTC. Residues: CASRDGQGRFVF.

The gene calls are TRBV30 and TRBJ2-3; tentative D call: TRBD2 (5 bases). Per germline, CDR1 GTSNPN and CDR2 SVGIG (reference sequence). The CDR3 is 15 residues long. Deletions cut 0 bases from V and 2 bases from J, with 12 bases between. The CDR3, as DNA: TGTGCCTGGAGTGTGGGAGCGGACCACACAGATACGCAGTATTTT. It translates to CAWSVGADHTDTQYF.

This clone was counted only a few times. This chain uses TRBV30 with TRBJ2-1, with TRBD2 identical over 10 bases. There are 14 residues in the CDR3. The V gene's germline CDR1 is GTSNPN and CDR2 SVGIG (reference sequence). V lost 5 bases to trimming and J lost 7 bases; unmatched junction nucleotides: 8. The CDR3 sequence: CAWGLADRSNEQFF. The DNA of the CDR3 is TGTGCCTGGGGACTAGCGGATAGGTCGAATGAGCAGTTCTTC.

V usage is TRBV27 and J usage is TRBJ2-3, with a weak D call TRBD2 (6 bases). This CDR3 is built from 14 residues. Germline-derived CDR1 and CDR2 are MNHEY and SMNVEV (reference sequence). V lost 3 bases to trimming and J lost 4 bases, with 11 bases between them. The CDR3: CASSFGGKADTQYF. As DNA, the CDR3 is TGTGCCAGCAGTTTCGGCGGGAAGGCAGATACGCAGTATTTT.

V usage is TRBV7-2 and J usage is TRBJ2-5; D remains unclear. The CDR3 totals 15 residues. Germline CDR1 is SGHTA and CDR2 is FQGNSA. V was trimmed by 0 bases and J by 5 bases, leaving 13 bases between them. The CDR3 DNA sequence: TGTGCCAGCAGCTTAGCGCTGAGAGCCGGGGAGACCCAGTACTTC. Amino acid sequence: CASSLALRAGETQYF.

The chain recombines TRBV28 with TRBJ2-7, with TRBD1 identical over 9 bases. Germline-derived CDR1 and CDR2 are MDHEN and SYDVKM. J gave up 2 bases and V 6 bases, and 2 bases lay outside the gene matches. CDR3 size: 13 residues. This CDR3 reads CASRGTGPYEQYV. The CDR3 region has the DNA TGTGCCAGCAGGGGGACAGGGCCCTACGAGCAGTACGTC.